A single sample gave rise to the 23 T cell receptor beta chains below, sequenced in a study of blood T cell repertoires in COVID-19. Only in-frame clones appear in the TCRdb table, and some are missing; sequencing was by immunoSEQ multiplex PCR. Here the sample spans roughly 80,000 clones, about 80% being singletons. The sequenced sample was peripheral blood. The receptors were gathered from a man in his fifties with acute or convalescent COVID-19.

In this sample, this clone turned up once. The V call is TRBV4-1, the J call TRBJ1-2; 7 bases are shared with TRBD1. This CDR3 contains 15 residues. Germline V lookup: CDR1 MGHRA, CDR2 YSYEKL. Unmatched junction bases numbered 3, after V lost 1 base and J lost 1 base. CDR3 region: CASSQAQGDNYGYTF. CDR3 nucleotides: TGCGCCAGCAGCCAAGCTCAGGGGGATAACTATGGCTACACCTTC.

The chain combines TRBV5-1 with TRBJ2-3; TRBD2 aligns across 9 bases. V lost 5 bases, J lost 4 bases, and 11 bases stayed unmatched. Germline V gene sequence: CDR1 SGHRS, CDR2 YFSETQ. This CDR3 contains 16 residues. The CDR3 DNA reads as TGCGCCAGCAGATTCACAGCGGGGGGTGGGGCAGATACGCAGTATTTT. Translation gives CASRFTAGGGADTQYF.

V is TRBV6-2 or TRBV6-3 and J is TRBJ1-5; TRBD1 aligns across 8 bases. The CDR3 consists of 17 residues. The germline V gene has CDR1 MNHEY and CDR2 SVGEGT. V lost 6 bases, J lost 5 bases, and 15 bases stayed unmatched. CDR3 nucleotide sequence: TGTGCCAGCAGCACCGGACAGGGAAAGGGAATTTATCAGCCCCAGCATTTT. Amino acid sequence: CASSTGQGKGIYQPQHF.

The chain joins TRBV7-3 to TRBJ2-1, with 8 nucleotides matching TRBD2. CDR3 length: 15 residues. V trimming: 2 bases; J trimming: 7 bases; junction bases outside the gene matches: 7. Germline V gene lookup returns CDR1 SGHTA and CDR2 FQGTGA. The CDR3 DNA is TGTGCCAGCAGCTTAGACAGCGGGGGAAGAAATGAGCAGTTCTTC. It translates to CASSLDSGGRNEQFF. Based on the CDR3 plus reference TRBV7-3 and TRBJ2-1, the full variable domain is GAGVSQTPSNKVTEKGKYVELRCDPISGHTALYWYRQSLGQGPEFLIYFQGTGAADDSGLPNDRFFAVRPEGSVSTLKIQRTERGDSAVYLCASSLDSGGRNEQFFGPGTRLTVL.

The genes are TRBV6-1 and TRBJ1-2; 7 bases line up with TRBD1. This CDR3 region has 12 residues. The junction had 2 bases not matched to a gene; V was cut back by 7 bases and J by 3 bases. Germline assignment: CDR1 MNHNS and CDR2 SASEGT. The chain's CDR3 is CASKGQDYGYTF. Here the CDR3 DNA reads TGTGCCAGCAAAGGACAGGACTATGGCTACACCTTC.

The chain couples TRBV4-3 to TRBJ1-1; D is perhaps TRBD1 (6 bases). With 0 bases removed from V and 4 bases from J, the gap between germline ends came to 12 bases. The germline V gene has CDR1 LGHNA and CDR2 YSLEER. The CDR3 sequence is 15 residues long. The CDR3 nucleotides are TGCGCCAGCAGCCAAGACCCAGGGGCGCGCACTGAAGCTTTCTTT. It translates to CASSQDPGARTEAFF.

The chain is built from TRBV3-1 (or the pseudogene TRBV3-2) and TRBJ2-5, with 9 positions matching TRBD2. This CDR3 contains 13 residues. Germline values: CDR1 LGHDT, CDR2 YNNKEL (reference sequence). V trimming: 6 bases; J trimming: 4 bases; junction bases outside the gene matches: 3. The CDR3 region has the DNA TGTGCCAGCAGAGAACTAGCGGGAGAGACCCAGTACTTC. Translated: CASRELAGETQYF.

V gene TRBV4-3 combines with J gene TRBJ1-1; D remains unclear. V was cut by 4 bases and J by 1 base, with 16 bases left in between. The germline gives CDR1 LGHNA, CDR2 YSLEER. The CDR3 has 16 amino acids. CDR3 sequence (DNA): TGCGCCAGCAGCCCGGTCCCAAGCGGCCAGAACACTGAAGCTTTCTTT. Its protein product is CASSPVPSGQNTEAFF.

Worth noting for this clone: An end of the junction differs from the germline gene, which may be a read error. This chain links TRBV6-6 with TRBJ2-7, with 14 positions matching TRBD2. CDR1 and CDR2 (germline): MNHNY, SVGAGI (reference sequence). The CDR3 is made up of 13 amino acids. The CDR3 protein is CASSSTSGRAPGF. CDR3 nucleotides: TGTGCCAGCAGTTCGACTAGCGGGAGGGCTCCGGGCTTC.

This clone was observed once. V usage is TRBV3-1 (or the pseudogene TRBV3-2) and J usage is TRBJ2-7, with D perhaps matching TRBD1 (5 bases). This CDR3 has 13 amino acids. With 2 bases removed from V and 4 bases from J, the gap between germline ends came to 9 bases. CDR1 LGHDT and CDR2 YNNKEL come from the germline V gene (reference sequence). CDR3 amino acids: CASSQSRQYEQYF. The DNA of the CDR3 is TGTGCCAGCAGCCAATCGAGACAGTACGAGCAGTACTTC.

The chain employs TRBV2 and TRBJ1-2; TRBD1 matches 9 bases. CDR3 length: 13 amino acids. Germline CDR1 SNHLY, CDR2 FYNNEI. Trimming at V came to 4 bases and at J to 7 bases, leaving 4 bases not matched to a gene. CDR3 region: CASSVGTGSGYTF. CDR3 nucleotides: TGTGCCAGCAGTGTGGGGACAGGGTCTGGCTACACCTTC.

The chain employs TRBV6-2 or TRBV6-3 and TRBJ2-1, with TRBD1 identical over 8 bases. CDR1 is MNHEY and CDR2 is SVGEGT in the germline V gene. With 6 bases clipped from V and 3 bases from J, the junction kept 4 bases outside the gene matches. This CDR3 contains 14 residues. Here the CDR3 DNA reads TGTGCCAGCAGCGACAGGGGTAACTACAATGAGCAGTTCTTC. Its protein product is CASSDRGNYNEQFF.

CDR3 DNA sequence: TGTGCCAGTACCGAGGGACAGCACAATCAGCCCCAGCATTTT. Translated: CASTEGQHNQPQHF. The J gene is TRBJ1-5, the V gene TRBV19, with 7 positions matching TRBD1. The CDR3 contains 14 residues. Trimming cost V 7 bases and J 3 bases; bases outside gene matches: 6. Germline V gene data show CDR1 as LNHDA and CDR2 as SQIVND (reference sequence).

This chain connects TRBV28 to TRBJ1-2; D not certain. The germline V gene has CDR1 MDHEN and CDR2 SYDVKM. The CDR3 has 11 residues. V shed 3 bases and J shed 5 bases, with 4 bases lying between them. This chain's CDR3 is CASSFPYGYTF. The CDR3 DNA follows: TGTGCCAGCAGTTTCCCTTATGGCTACACCTTC.

The V and J genes are TRBV29-1 and TRBJ1-4; TRBD1 aligns across 7 bases. Germline values: CDR1 SQVTM, CDR2 ANQGSEA. This CDR3 is built from 13 residues. V was clipped by 5 bases and J by 7 bases; unmatched bases: 7. The CDR3 DNA is TGCAGCGTTTCACCAGGGGGTGGTGAAAAACTGTTTTTT. Protein product: CSVSPGGGEKLFF.

J is TRBJ2-1 and V is TRBV30, with 10 bases identical to TRBD1. V dropped 3 bases and J dropped 7; count of bases not matched to a gene: 6. The CDR3 loop spans 14 amino acids. Germline CDR1 GTSNPN, CDR2 SVGIG (reference sequence). CDR3 nucleotide sequence: TGTGCCTGGAGCGGTGGACAGGGGGAGAATGAGCAGTTCTTC. Translation gives CAWSGGQGENEQFF.

This chain uses TRBV9 with TRBJ2-3; TRBD1 matches at 8 bases. The J segment lost 5 bases and the V segment lost 3 bases, leaving 8 bases of the junction unmatched. The CDR3 runs 15 residues. Germline values: CDR1 SGDLS, CDR2 YYNGEE. The CDR3 is CASSGWTGKGDTQYF. CDR3 nucleotide sequence: TGTGCCAGCAGCGGGTGGACAGGGAAAGGAGATACGCAGTATTTT.

The rearrangement uses TRBV30 and TRBJ1-4; 7 bases map to TRBD1. The CDR3 has 15 residues. Germline values: CDR1 GTSNPN, CDR2 SVGIG (reference sequence). V dropped 2 bases and J dropped 5; count of bases not matched to a gene: 8. DNA for the CDR3: TGTGCCTGGAGTTCGACAGGGTTAGGGAATGAAAAACTGTTTTTT. Translating it yields CAWSSTGLGNEKLFF.

The CDR3 here is CAWSATGGNQPQHF. The CDR3 DNA sequence: TGTGCCTGGAGTGCCACAGGTGGCAATCAGCCCCAGCATTTT. The V call is TRBV30, the J call TRBJ1-5; weak D call: TRBD1 (5 bases). V was pared by 1 base and J by 2 bases, with 9 bases between. Germline lookup yields CDR1 GTSNPN and CDR2 SVGIG (reference sequence). The CDR3 runs 14 residues.

This clone was seen a single time. The rearrangement joins TRBV4-2 to TRBJ2-7, with D perhaps matching TRBD2 (6 bases). CDR1 is LGHNA, CDR2 YNFKEQ, per germline. V dropped 1 base and J dropped 7 bases, with 14 bases sitting between them. The CDR3 runs to 14 residues. The chain's CDR3 is CASSQGEAAREQYF. For the CDR3, the DNA is TGTGCCAGCAGCCAAGGGGAGGCTGCGAGGGAGCAGTACTTC.

This clone was observed a handful of times. The chain combines TRBV7-6 with TRBJ2-2; 7 nucleotides agree with TRBD1. The junction had 7 bases not matched to a gene; V was cut back by 2 bases and J by 7 bases. The V gene's germline CDR1 is SGHVS and CDR2 FNYEAQ. The CDR3 covers 15 residues. The CDR3 loop is CASSLRGPDNGELFF. The DNA of the CDR3 is TGTGCCAGCAGCTTAAGGGGGCCGGATAACGGGGAGCTGTTTTTT.

V is TRBV12-2 and J is TRBJ1-6; the listed D gene, TRBD1, was not tested against the DNA. TRBV12-2 is a pseudogene segment. The CDR3 consists of 17 residues. The CDR3 loop is CASRLWTGTLNNSPLHF. The CDR3 region has the DNA TGTGCAAGTCGCTTATGGACAGGGACACTCAATAATTCACCCCTCCACTTT.

This clone came up a few times. The chain has TRBV10-3 and TRBJ1-4; D possibly corresponds to TRBD1 (5 bases). V dropped 9 bases and J dropped 0 bases, with 8 bases sitting between them. Germline CDR1 is ENHRY and CDR2 is SYGVKD. The CDR3 runs 13 residues. In nucleotides, the CDR3 is TGTGCCATAGCAGGGACAACTAATGAAAAACTGTTTTTT. This codes for CAIAGTTNEKLFF.